The rows below give T cell receptor beta chains drawn from one sample of a study of shared clonotypes between healthy human individuals. This table comes from immunoSEQ multiplex PCR, and its TCRdb copy is limited to in-frame clones, with some not included. The sample carries some 1.5 million clones, 95% to 99% recorded once. Sequencing used naive CD4+ T cells sorted from blood. The origin of the receptors is a man between 25 and 39 years old in good health. Each CDR3 is given with its conserved first and last residue. A D gene is named only where the DNA matches it firmly. Only part of the rows carry a size: once, few, many, or a class if the clone is expanded.

TRBJ2-4	TRBD2	TRBV13	-	CASSWFWERERSKNIQYF	TGTGCCAGCAGCTGGTTTTGGGAGCGGGAGAGGTCCAAAAACATTCAGTACTTC
TRBJ2-1	-	TRBV28	-	CASSLLGRESSYNEQFF	TGTGCCAGCAGTTTATTGGGACGGGAAAGCTCCTACAATGAGCAGTTCTTC
TRBJ2-7	-	TRBV9	-	CASSVGQGYSYEQYF	TGTGCCAGCAGCGTAGGCCAGGGCTATTCCTACGAGCAGTACTTC
TRBJ2-3	TRBD2	TRBV4-3	-	CASSRIAGDPTDTQYF	TGCGCCAGCAGCCGCATAGCGGGAGATCCCACAGATACGCAGTATTTT
TRBJ1-1	-	TRBV29-1	-	CSGGNMNTEAFF	TGCAGCGGAGGGAACATGAACACTGAAGCTTTCTTT
TRBJ2-1	-	TRBV14	-	CASSQETIEQFF	TGTGCCAGCAGCCAAGAAACTATTGAGCAGTTCTTC
TRBJ2-6	-	TRBV19	-	CATGVSGANVLTF	TGTGCCACGGGGGTATCTGGGGCCAACGTCCTGACTTTC
TRBJ2-2	TRBD1	TRBV5-1	once	CASSYRAGGSGELFF	TGCGCCAGCAGCTATAGGGCAGGGGGCAGCGGGGAGCTGTTTTTT
TRBJ2-2	-	TRBV18	-	CATHSTVVGELFF	TGTGCCACCCACTCTACGGTGGTCGGGGAGCTGTTTTTT
TRBJ2-2	TRBD1	TRBV5-1	-	CASSAGTGGDGELFF	TGCGCCAGCAGCGCCGGGACAGGGGGCGACGGGGAGCTGTTTTTT
TRBJ1-2	-	TRBV7-9	once	CASSPGQGNTF	TGTGCCAGCAGCCCAGGGCAGGGGAACACCTTC
TRBJ2-5	-	TRBV11-2	once	CASSPRASDSQYF	TGTGCCAGCAGCCCCCGGGCTAGCGATTCCCAGTACTTC
TRBJ1-1	-	TRBV6-5	-	CASSLLTDRTGEAFF	TGTGCCAGCAGTTTGCTGACAGATCGAACAGGTGAAGCTTTCTTT
TRBJ1-5	-	TRBV27	-	CASSPRVPINQPQHF	TGTGCCAGCAGTCCCAGGGTCCCTATCAATCAGCCCCAGCATTTT
TRBJ2-7	-	TRBV29-1	once	CSVAYGGRVSYEQYF	TGCAGCGTTGCCTACGGAGGCAGGGTGTCCTACGAGCAGTACTTC
TRBJ2-4	-	TRBV7-2	-	CASSLRVRHIQYF	TGTGCCAGCAGCTTAAGGGTCAGGCACATTCAGTACTTC
TRBJ2-5	-	TRBV11-2	-	CASTRGGDGETQYF	TGTGCCAGCACCCGAGGCGGGGACGGGGAGACCCAGTACTTC
TRBJ2-2	TRBD2	TRBV29-1	-	CSVLPGGNTGELFF	TGCAGCGTTTTACCGGGAGGGAACACCGGGGAGCTGTTTTTT
TRBJ2-5	-	TRBV2	-	CASSAPPRGAETQYF	TGTGCCAGCAGTGCCCCGCCTCGGGGGGCAGAGACCCAGTACTTC
TRBJ2-1	-	TRBV27	-	CASSPPTWFYNEQFF	TGTGCCAGCAGTCCCCCTACCTGGTTTTACAATGAGCAGTTCTTC
TRBJ1-2	TRBD1	TRBV5-4	-	CASSSKRGPAGGYTF	TGTGCCAGCAGCTCCAAGAGGGGGCCTGCCGGTGGCTACACCTTC
TRBJ1-1	TRBD1	TRBV6-5	-	CATHRGTEAFF	TGTGCCACCCACAGGGGGACTGAAGCTTTCTTT
TRBJ1-3	-	TRBV6-1	once	CASSVIGSSGNTIYF	TGTGCCAGCAGTGTTATTGGGAGCTCTGGAAACACCATATATTTT
TRBJ1-2	-	TRBV28	-	CASSLPGPGNNGYTF	TGTGCCAGCAGTTTACCCGGGCCCGGGAATAATGGCTACACCTTC
TRBJ2-2	-	TRBV4-2	-	CASSHENTGELFF	TGTGCCAGCAGCCACGAGAACACCGGGGAGCTGTTTTTT
TRBJ1-4	-	TRBV5-4	-	CASSPSSGPNEKLFF	TGTGCCAGCAGCCCCTCCTCAGGGCCTAATGAAAAACTGTTTTTT
TRBJ1-1	-	TRBV5-4	-	CASSFGGQMNTEAFF	TGTGCCAGCAGCTTTGGGGGGCAGATGAACACTGAAGCTTTCTTT
TRBJ2-7	-	TRBV19	-	CASRTRLGSSYEQYF	TGTGCCAGTAGAACCCGACTGGGGAGCTCCTACGAGCAGTACTTC
TRBJ1-2	-	TRBV28	-	CASGGEGIYGYTF	TGTGCCAGCGGGGGAGAGGGTATTTATGGCTACACCTTC
TRBJ2-7	TRBD2	TRBV7-2	-	CASSPIAGDSYEQYF	TGTGCCAGCAGCCCGATAGCGGGGGACTCCTACGAGCAGTACTTC
TRBJ1-1	-	TRBV5-1	-	CASSLEWGTEAFF	TGCGCCAGCAGCTTGGAATGGGGGACTGAAGCTTTCTTT
TRBJ1-4	-	TRBV6-7	-	CASSYRVGEKLFF	TGTGCCAGCAGTTACAGGGTGGGAGAAAAACTGTTTTTT
TRBJ2-2	TRBD2	TRBV19	-	CASVPGLAGDTGELFF	TGTGCCAGTGTACCGGGACTAGCGGGAGACACCGGGGAGCTGTTTTTT
TRBJ2-7	TRBD2	TRBV28	-	CASSSTFKRGRAYEQYF	TGTGCCAGCAGTTCCACCTTTAAGCGCGGGAGGGCCTACGAGCAGTACTTC